This TCR beta chain was identified in a study of T cells in localized non-small cell lung cancer (dated by TCRdb to 2018 to 2021). Regarding the complete study: Comparing tumors with uninvolved tumor-adjacent lungs, the study looked at the T cell repertoires of fewer than 250 patients with early-stage NSCLC. The cohort consisted of roughly 240 treatment-naive NSCLC patients whose localized lung tumors had been resected. Of the NSCLC patients, 120 to 150 were male and approximately 99 were female, and the mean age was around 70 years. What the study reported, not specific to this receptor: Since the design was exploratory, TCR variables were selected using unadjusted p-values with no false-discovery rate correction. Because multi-region tumor sequencing was not done, intratumor heterogeneity could not be ruled out. Uninvolved tumor-adjacent lung showed the highest T cell clonality, higher than tumor, which suggests more focused antigenic responses in the uninvolved tumor-adjacent lung. Longer overall survival was associated with higher blood T cell density, whereas shorter survival was associated with higher adjacent-lung clonality. A median of around 57 of the top 100 tumor clones turned up in the paired uninvolved adjacent lung, and roughly 30 of those clones also ranked among the top 100 of that same adjacent lung.

CDR1 and CDR2, looked up from the germline V gene, are SGHNT and YENEEA. At the junction V is shortened by 2 bases and J by 2 bases; bases outside the gene matches: 7. Spanning cysteine to phenylalanine, the CDR3 consists of 17 amino acids. The DNA shown is the 51-base CDR3, in frame from base 1. At diagnosis, tumor, uninvolved tumor-adjacent lung and peripheral blood were collected and then preserved as a mix of FFPE and fresh-frozen material. This clone is termed medium-sized (0.01 to 0.1%). There is no known antigen for this receptor. No much larger clonotype is one base removed from it; base qualities were not supplied. The immunoSEQ Assay was used to sequence TCR beta CDR3 regions from DNA. The authors' pipeline ran thus. To compute T cell density, TCR beta template counts were normalized to usable DNA, which was estimated by amplifying housekeeping genes. Using the preseqR package, richness was estimated by extrapolating to 120,000 templates for tissue samples and 400,000 templates for PBMC samples. Clonality was defined by subtracting Pielou's evenness from one. Tissue-enriched TCRs were identified through differential abundance testing performed on productive amino-acid clonotypes, with a minimum total count of 5 and an alpha of 0.1. The Jaccard Index and the Morisita Overlap Index were used to measure repertoire overlap between compartments. GLIPH clustered TCR beta CDR3s with public tetramer-defined viral CDR3s; viral motifs required at least three viral sequences plus V-gene enrichment. Here the immuneACCESS table is served through TCRdb, limited to in-frame sequences with V and J called. Missing clones are a known gap in these copies; in checked studies unresolved V genes cover under half, and the rest lacks a known reason. From that table come the V and J calls and clone size; the DNA was used to work out D and trimming. Present in this sample are roughly 3,300 clones, around 24% of which were seen just once. Roughly a fifth of the sample is held by the ten biggest clonotypes.

Sequenced here: lung tumor tissue, sampled before any cancer treatment. The sequence is built from TRBV11-3 and TRBJ2-3, with 10 central nucleotides matching TRBD2. This clonotype was obtained from a man aged 40 to 70 with stage I lung adenocarcinoma. The CDR3 loop reads CASSLSYSGGHTDTQYF. The DNA sequence is given as TGTGCCAGCAGCTTATCCTATAGCGGGGGGCACACAGATACGCAGTATTTT.